The T cell receptor beta chain under discussion was sequenced for a study of T cells in tumors after PD-1 blockade. Clones were read by immunoSEQ multiplex PCR, and TCRdb kept only the in-frame ones, dropping some. The sample shows some 48,000 clones, 60% to 80% of them seen only once. Trimming removed 1 base from V and 8 bases from J; junction bases left unmatched: 7. This CDR3 contains 14 residues. From germline, CDR1 is SGHVS and CDR2 FNYEAQ. The receptor's source is a human donor with basal cell carcinoma. The sequences come from PBMCs, collected before anti-PD-1 treatment. The chain recombines TRBV7-6 with TRBJ1-2; 7 bases agree with TRBD1. The CDR3: CASSLDEGARGYTF. The DNA of the CDR3 is TGTGCCAGCAGCTTAGACGAGGGGGCAAGAGGCTACACCTTC.